This TCR beta chain was captured by sequencing in a study of blood T cells in healthy people across ages. With a J-beta primer mix and a sample-barcoded 5' primer, a second PCR ran about 7 to 12 cycles. Carrying 12 random nucleotides, a template-switch adaptor labeled each individual cDNA molecule. In TCRdb, the 5' RACE reads were re-called with MiXCR into one record per CDR3 protein. The sample has 700,000 to 800,000 distinct CDR3 sequences, roughly 45% seen once; the top ten hold 20% to 25%. This clonotype was seen a handful of times. The V and J ends lost 3 bases and 9 bases, in that order; junction bases with no gene match: 8. Germline V gene lookup returns CDR1 MDHEN and CDR2 SYDVKM. The CDR3 totals 14 residues. Each sample gave at least 7 million isolated PBMCs.

The sample consisted of blood. The sequence was collected from a woman aged 55-75 years in good health. This chain joins TRBV28 and TRBJ2-1, with 7 nucleotides matching TRBD1. Written as DNA, the CDR3 is TGTGCCAGCAGTTTTAGGGGGCGGTCTAGTGAGCAGTTCTTC. Amino acid sequence: CASSFRGRSSEQFF.